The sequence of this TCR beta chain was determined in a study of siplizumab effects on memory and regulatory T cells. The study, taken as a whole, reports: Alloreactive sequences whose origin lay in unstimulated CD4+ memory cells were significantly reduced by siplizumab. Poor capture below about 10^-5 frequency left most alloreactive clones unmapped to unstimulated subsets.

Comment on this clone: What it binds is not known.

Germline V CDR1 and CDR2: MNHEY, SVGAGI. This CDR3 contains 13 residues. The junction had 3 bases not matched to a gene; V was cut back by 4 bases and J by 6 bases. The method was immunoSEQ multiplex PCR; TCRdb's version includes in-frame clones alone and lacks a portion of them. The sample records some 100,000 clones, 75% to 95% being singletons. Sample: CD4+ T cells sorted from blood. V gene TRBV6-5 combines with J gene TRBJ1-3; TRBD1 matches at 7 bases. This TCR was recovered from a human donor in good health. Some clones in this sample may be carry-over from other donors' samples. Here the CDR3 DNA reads TGTGCCAGCAGTTTGACAGGGCCAAACACCATATATTTT. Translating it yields CASSLTGPNTIYF.